This TCR beta chain was captured in a study of cytomegalovirus exposure and HLA in healthy donors. It was with 60 Vbeta and 13 Jbeta primers that the PCR ran. Repertoires were generated with immunoSEQ multiplex PCR, while TCRdb's copy carries only in-frame clones and drops some. The sample has tens of thousands of clones; less than 80% are singletons. Germline V gene sequence: CDR1 MNHEY, CDR2 SMNVEV (reference sequence). The CDR3 is made up of 15 amino acids. V shed 3 bases and J 6 bases; nucleotides not matched to a gene: 8. This sequence was found in a male donor in good health and CMV-seronegative. The sequenced material came from PBMCs. The gene calls are TRBV27 and TRBJ2-1, with TRBD1 matching over 7 bases. CDR3 region: CASSFGTDYGNEQFF. The CDR3 DNA reads as TGTGCCAGCAGTTTCGGGACAGATTACGGCAATGAGCAGTTCTTC.